This T cell receptor beta chain was recovered during a study of cytomegalovirus exposure and HLA in healthy donors (TCRdb year 2017). Regarding the complete study: According to an earlier analysis of a few hundred of the donors, about 179 million T cells yielded 117 million unique TCR beta sequences and more than 250 Gb of sequence data. An early release covering roughly 640 HLA-typed donors comprised about 300 gigabases of sequencing data and tens of millions of unique TCR sequences. Of the 300 to 450 genotyped donors, approximately 83% fell in the genetic ancestry cluster associated with self-reported Caucasian donors. The study was designed to test whether signatures of past pathogen exposure could be identified by cataloging public T cell receptors. Using immunosequencing, the study profiled T cell repertoires from 666 subjects and related those repertoires to cytomegalovirus serostatus. In addition to the first cohort of several hundred subjects, a separate validation cohort of 120 different subjects was used. To predict cytomegalovirus infection status, the study brought together high-throughput TCR immunosequencing, statistical association of individual TCRs with disease status, and machine learning. In a later analysis, previously published TCR beta repertoires from more than 500 donors were re-analyzed and high-resolution HLA genotyping was added so that TCR occurrence patterns could be studied. Rather than drawing on any new phenotypic data, the later analysis identified candidate immune exposures from TCR beta sequences and the way those sequences occurred across donors. An earlier analysis of approximately 630 of the donors applied high-throughput TCR beta sequencing to assess whether each TCR beta V gene segment acted as functional or pseudogenic. Donor age, sex, ethnicity and CMV serostatus were compiled alongside the repertoire data. Genome-wide SNP genotypes for about 65% of the roughly 670 donors were used in a later genetic analysis, which treated that subset as a discovery cohort. Every discovery cohort repertoire had been produced on one sequencing platform. Class I and class II HLA loci were covered by the typing at four-digit resolution. The number of donors typed differed by locus, with 629-630 for A, B, C, DRB1 and DQB1, 522 for DQA1, over 600 for DPA1, and 472 for DPB1. Because of strong linkage in the cohort, five DR-DQ haplotypes were treated as single units for association and clustering. Among over 350 genotyped donors of the cohort, an average of 235,054 unique TCR beta nucleotide sequences were sequenced per donor, 15% to 20% of them non-productive. Study-level results and caveats: A later analysis associated 16,951 TCR beta sequences with specific HLA alleles at a false discovery rate of 0.05. Strong co-occurrence of HLA alleles, especially DR and DQ, made assigning TCR associations to individual alleles difficult. Linkage disequilibrium might explain the correlated functional status among segregating V segments, but an unknown experimental factor could not be ruled out. Presence/absence analyses assumed roughly uniform sequencing depth across donors, an assumption that may not hold. Only TCR beta chains were sequenced in this cohort, and the absence of alpha or paired-chain data limited detectable features. A few of the identified cytomegalovirus-associated TCR beta chains were confirmed in vitro to be specific for cytomegalovirus antigens. A further reported finding was that TCR beta sequences accurately predicted the HLA-A and HLA-B alleles for most subjects in the first cohort. In a later genetic analysis, fewer N-insertions in productive TCRs were reported among donors in an Asian-associated ancestry cluster than the approximately 670-donor mean. An association between a missense DCLRE1C variant and V-gene and J-gene trimming of TCR beta chains was found in a later genetic analysis and replicated in an independent cohort. A total of 150 to 200 TCR beta chains were listed by the study as associated with cytomegalovirus. Because counts were too low, 15 or so rarely observed V segments, including chromosome 9 orphons, were excluded from the earlier analysis of several hundred of the donors. While some public TCRs were present in many individuals, most TCR sequences turned up only very rarely across donors. Immune exposure information for the cohort was limited to CMV serostatus. Because the 87-base-pair reads could not distinguish some IMGT-functional V segments, including TRBV6-2 and TRBV6-3, those segments were excluded. Cytomegalovirus status was reported to be diagnosed by the classifier with high specificity and sensitivity in both the original and validation cohorts. In a later analysis, HLA-associated TCR beta chains were found to be more clonally expanded and to have lower generation probabilities than equally common non-associated chains. A later analysis found that TCR association rates varied across HLA loci, with DRB1 alleles showing the most associated TCRs and HLA-C alleles the fewest. In an earlier analysis of approximately 590 of the donors, most TCR beta V segments appeared in productive rearrangements about 90% or about 30% of the time, broadly matching IMGT annotations. According to the authors, the approach could potentially be generalized to other disease states and immunological phenotypes. Because HLA typing was missing for some donors at each locus, association tests included only the typed subset. A cluster of highly shared sequence variants was judged likely to be a technical artifact of the sequencing pipeline. According to a later analysis, most CMV-associated TCR beta chains appeared to be HLA-restricted, and the HLA associations seemed to be driven largely by CMV exposure. According to a later analysis, parvovirus B19, influenza, CMV and Epstein-Barr virus appeared linked to several top co-occurrence clusters.

In regard to this clone: The antigen it binds to is not known. No per-base quality is available; no much larger clone lies one base away.

The CDR3 goes from the cysteine to the phenylalanine over 16 residues. The CDR3 DNA has 48 bases and is translated from base 1. At the junction V is shortened by 7 bases and J by 1 base; bases outside the gene matches: 8. The germline V gene gives CDR1 as ENHRY and CDR2 as SYGVKD. To prepare the library, the immunoSEQ multiplex PCR assay was applied. The multiplex PCR relied on a mix of 60 forward primers for TCR Vbeta segments and 13 reverse primers for TCR Jbeta segments. A multiplex PCR assay on genomic DNA amplified the CDR3 region of rearranged TCR beta genes. Amplified TCR beta libraries were sequenced as 87-base-pair reads on the Illumina HiSeq System. Concerning the study's data processing: In a later analysis, tens of millions of unique TCR beta chains were counted across the roughly 700 repertoires, and approximately 11 million of these chains were shared by at least two donors. To remove PCR and sequencing errors, raw reads were error-corrected and collapsed into unique sequences using a nearest-neighbor algorithm that merged closely related sequences. CDR3 sequences were aligned to IMGT reference sequences to assign V, D and J gene segments. For a sequence to be retained, a match of at least six nucleotides to both a V gene segment and a J gene segment was required. A rearrangement was called productive if the CDR3 had no stop codons and remained in frame with V and J, and every other rearrangement was called non-productive. CDR3 was defined by IMGT convention, running from the second conserved V-encoded cysteine to the conserved J-encoded phenylalanine. In an earlier analysis of more than 550 of the donors, sequences lacking an unambiguous match to a single V gene segment were excluded. In an earlier analysis of approximately 590 of the donors, V segments were called functional above 56.7% productive rearrangements and were called segregating when the between-donor standard deviation exceeded 5%. A statistical classification framework was developed to diagnose cytomegalovirus status using the catalog of TCR beta chain sequences. In a later analysis, TCR nucleotide sequences were compared against IMGT/GENE-DB human TR gene sequences so that V and J genes could be assigned. The TCRdist pipeline was used in a later analysis to assign CDR3 sequences and most-parsimonious VDJ recombination scenarios. In a later analysis, each TCR beta chain was defined by its CDR3 amino acid sequence together with its V-gene family, and reads without a unique V-gene family were excluded. A later analysis removed roughly 590 highly shared, low-generation-probability nucleotide sequences to deal with suspected cross-contamination and a sequencing artifact. For each public chain, a later analysis derived a clonal expansion index from normalized ranks of inferred template counts within each repertoire. In a later analysis, generation probabilities were computed using a VDJ recombination model fitted to out-of-frame rearrangements, and the results were checked against IGoR. Hypergeometric tests were used in a later analysis to score TCR-TCR, TCR-HLA and TCR-CMV co-occurrence, with a repertoire-size bias correction applied to the TCR pairs. A later analysis estimated false discovery rates by permuting HLA or CMV assignments 20 times. In a later analysis, co-occurring TCRs were grouped using DBSCAN, with TCRdist sequence similarity added in when clustering inside HLA-allele-positive subsets. Repertoires with fewer than 30,000 or more than 120,000 public chains, plus five repertoires with anomalous nucleotide sharing, were excluded from co-occurrence clustering. Not all clones reach the TCRdb copy of this immuneACCESS table, which keeps in-frame sequences only. Checked studies attribute under half of the gap to unresolved V genes and leave the rest unexplained. That table furnishes V, J and clone size, whereas the DNA furnished D and trimming. Within this sample are about 130,000 clones, with 82% of them counted one time only. Together, the top ten hold around 11% of the sample.

In total, over 600 healthy bone marrow donors made up the cohort. Cohort members were all nominally healthy when sampled, although unrecorded immune exposures were likely present. The donor was CMV seropositive and belonged to the group of around 300 seropositive cohort members. Each donor provided a peripheral blood sample, and peripheral blood mononuclear cells were used for TCR beta sequencing. The Qiagen DNeasy Blood Extraction Kit was used to extract genomic DNA from the blood cell samples. The sequence was collected from a male donor in good health and CMV-seropositive. The chain uses TRBV10-3 and TRBJ2-3; 10 bases in the junction line up with TRBD1. Source material: PBMCs. The CDR3 protein sequence reads: CAITLTGGAGTDTQYF. Read as DNA, the sequence is TGTGCCATCACCTTGACAGGGGGCGCGGGCACAGATACGCAGTATTTT.